A single sample is the source of the 27 T cell receptor beta chains below, sequenced in a study of OX40 agonist ivuxolimab in advanced cancers. Sequenced by immunoSEQ multiplex PCR; TCRdb stores in-frame clones only, minus some. Among around 66,000 clones listed, 86% were seen once. The sample consisted of CD4+ or CD8+ T cells sorted from blood, taken in a trial of the OX40 agonist ivuxolimab. The receptors come from an adult with an advanced solid tumor such as melanoma, head and neck, liver or kidney cancer.

The chain recombines TRBV28 with TRBJ1-2; 11 nucleotides agree with TRBD1. The CDR3 contains 17 residues. V gave up 4 bases and J gave up 2 bases; unmatched junction bases: 9. Germline V lookup: CDR1 MDHEN, CDR2 SYDVKM. The CDR3 here is CASSSLGGTGGNYGYTF. CDR3 DNA sequence: TGTGCCAGCAGTTCTCTTGGAGGGACAGGGGGAAACTATGGCTACACCTTC.

CDR3 protein: CACGQAYEQYF. The CDR3 DNA is TGTGCCTGCGGACAGGCCTACGAGCAGTACTTC. V and J are TRBV30 and TRBJ2-7; TRBD1 matches 7 bases. J lost 2 bases, V lost 6 bases, and 1 base had no gene match. The CDR3 covers 11 residues. Germline V gene lookup returns CDR1 GTSNPN and CDR2 SVGIG (reference sequence).

The CDR3 reads CASSPTGTAGNTIYF. CDR3 nucleotide sequence: TGCGCCAGCAGCCCAACCGGGACAGCGGGAAACACCATATATTTT. The V call is TRBV5-1, the J call TRBJ1-3, with TRBD1 identical over 7 bases. From germline, CDR1 is SGHRS and CDR2 YFSETQ. The CDR3 length is 15 residues. The V gene end was trimmed by 4 bases and the J gene end by 4 bases; junction bases not matched to a gene: 8.

The chain joins TRBV6-5 to TRBJ2-7; 13 nucleotides line up with TRBD2. Germline-derived CDR1 and CDR2 are MNHEY and SVGAGI. This CDR3 is built from 14 residues. Trimming cost V 6 bases and J 5 bases; bases outside gene matches: 4. DNA of the CDR3: TGTGCCAGCAGGAGGACTAGCGGGAGCCACGAGCAGTACTTC. Encoded protein: CASRRTSGSHEQYF.

This clone has only a few counts. The V and J genes are TRBV18 and TRBJ1-2; D remains ambiguous. V gave up 3 bases and J gave up 8 bases, with 10 bases separating them. CDR1 is KGHSH, CDR2 LQKENI, per germline. The CDR3 is made up of 12 amino acids. CDR3 nucleotides: TGTGCCAGCTCACCCGGACCCGGAGGCTACACCTTC. Translated: CASSPGPGGYTF.

This chain links TRBV7-8 with TRBJ2-5; TRBD2 matches 9 bases. V was pared by 5 bases and J by 4 bases, with 8 bases of the junction left unmatched. CDR3 size: 15 residues. CDR1 and CDR2 (germline): SGHVS, FQNEAQ. CDR3 in amino acids: CASSRSTSGGETQYF. The CDR3 DNA sequence: TGTGCCAGCAGCAGATCGACTAGCGGTGGAGAGACCCAGTACTTC.

V usage is TRBV6-5 and J usage is TRBJ2-2; unclear D gene. Trimming cost V 6 bases and J 3 bases, with 11 bases left between them. CDR1 and CDR2 from the germline V gene are MNHEY and SVGAGI. This CDR3 has 14 amino acids. For the CDR3, the DNA is TGTGCCAGCAGCGCTCCCTCGGACACCGGGGAGCTGTTTTTT. Translating gives CASSAPSDTGELFF.

This chain links TRBV15 with TRBJ2-7; D unresolved. This CDR3 spans 14 amino acids. Germline values: CDR1 LNHNV, CDR2 YYDKDF (reference sequence). Trimming took 5 bases from V and 2 from J, leaving 13 bases between them. The chain's CDR3 is CATSQSPDAYEQYF. The CDR3 nucleotides read TGTGCCACCAGCCAGAGCCCGGACGCCTACGAGCAGTACTTC.

This clone appeared a single time. The chain uses TRBV6-4 and TRBJ1-1; the D gene is possibly TRBD1 (6 bases). This CDR3 has 14 amino acids. V was pared by 7 bases and J by 2 bases, with 14 bases between. Germline assignment: CDR1 MRHNA and CDR2 SNTAGT. The CDR3 sequence: CASTLQGLNTEAFF. The CDR3 DNA is TGTGCCAGCACCCTACAGGGATTAAACACTGAAGCTTTCTTT.

V is TRBV19 and J is TRBJ1-1, with a tentative D call TRBD1 (6 bases). The CDR3 loop spans 15 amino acids. CDR1 is LNHDA, CDR2 SQIVND, per germline (reference sequence). The V and J ends lost 3 bases and 5 bases respectively, with 16 bases between them. The chain's CDR3 is CASSMVGAWGTEAFF. CDR3 nucleotide sequence: TGTGCCAGTAGTATGGTGGGGGCTTGGGGGACTGAAGCTTTCTTT.

The chain uses TRBV11-3 and TRBJ2-2, with TRBD1 matching over 7 bases. J was trimmed by 4 bases and V by 3 bases; bases with no gene match: 8. Germline CDR1 is SGHNT and CDR2 is YENEEA. The CDR3 contains 16 residues. DNA of the CDR3: TGTGCCAGCAGCTTGTACAGGGGTGGCACCACCGGGGAGCTGTTTTTT. Translating gives CASSLYRGGTTGELFF.

CDR3 sequence: CASTSGTGDYEQYF. DNA for the CDR3: TGTGCCAGCACAAGCGGGACAGGGGACTACGAGCAGTACTTC. The chain recombines TRBV6-5 with TRBJ2-7; 10 nucleotides match TRBD1. Germline V gives CDR1 MNHEY, CDR2 SVGAGI. This CDR3 is built from 14 residues. V lost 7 bases to trimming and J lost 3 bases; unmatched junction nucleotides: 6.

V and J are TRBV27 and TRBJ1-2; 7 nucleotides align to TRBD1. The junction had 4 bases not matched to a gene; V was cut back by 3 bases and J by 3 bases. The length of the CDR3 is 14 residues. The V gene's germline CDR1 is MNHEY and CDR2 SMNVEV (reference sequence). CDR3 sequence (DNA): TGTGCCAGCAGTTTGGACAGGAAGGACTATGGCTACACCTTC. This sequence encodes CASSLDRKDYGYTF.

The CDR3 DNA reads TGTGCCAGCAGGGGGAACAGGGGAACTTTCTTT. Encoded protein: CASRGNRGTFF. The rearrangement joins TRBV6-4 to TRBJ1-1; 7 nucleotides agree with TRBD1. The CDR3 length is 11 residues. V shed 6 bases and J 12 bases; nucleotides not matched to a gene: 7. Germline values: CDR1 MRHNA, CDR2 SNTAGT.

The rearrangement joins TRBV15 to TRBJ2-3; no definite D call. Deletions cut 0 bases from V and 14 bases from J, with 21 bases between. CDR1 and CDR2 from the germline V gene are LNHNV and YYDKDF (reference sequence). This CDR3 is 15 amino acids long. Here the CDR3 DNA reads TGTGCCACCAGCAGAGATCCATACGTTTGGCCCCAGAGGTATTTT. It yields the protein CATSRDPYVWPQRYF.

This chain uses TRBV11-2 with TRBJ1-1, with D unclear. The CDR3 is 13 amino acids. V was cut by 4 bases and J by 7 bases, with 13 bases left in between. The V gene's germline CDR1 is SGHAT and CDR2 FQNNGV. This chain's CDR3 is CASSSREDGEAFF. The DNA for the CDR3 is TGTGCCAGCAGCTCGCGCGAGGACGGTGAAGCTTTCTTT.

The gene calls are TRBV10-3 and TRBJ1-2; TRBD1 matches at 9 bases. V shed 7 bases and J 3 bases; nucleotides not matched to a gene: 3. The CDR3 sequence is 13 residues long. CDR1 and CDR2 from the germline V gene are ENHRY and SYGVKD. The CDR3 reads CAITRDRDYGYTF. The CDR3 bases are TGTGCCATCACCCGGGACAGGGACTATGGCTACACCTTC.

The rearrangement joins TRBV6-1 to TRBJ2-3; TRBD2 might be the D (5 bases). This CDR3 region has 15 residues. Trimming shortened V by 2 bases and J by 1 base, and 10 bases separated the two germline ends. Germline-derived CDR1 and CDR2 are MNHNS and SASEGT. The CDR3 loop is CASSEMWGGTDTQYF. The DNA of the CDR3 is TGTGCCAGCAGTGAAATGTGGGGAGGCACAGATACGCAGTATTTT.

This clone came up a few times. The chain joins TRBV18 to TRBJ2-7; no clear D. Trimming took 4 bases from V and 0 from J, leaving 10 bases between them. Germline CDR1 KGHSH, CDR2 LQKENI. The CDR3 runs 14 residues. CDR3 sequence (DNA): TGTGCCAGCTCACAAGAGTTCCCCTCCTACGAGCAGTACTTC. Encoded protein: CASSQEFPSYEQYF.

J is TRBJ2-7 and V is TRBV7-2; 8 bases match TRBD2. The CDR3 spans 15 residues. Trimming removed 5 bases from V and 0 bases from J; junction bases left unmatched: 6. Per germline, CDR1 SGHTA and CDR2 FQGNSA. The CDR3 nucleotides are TGTGCCAGCAGCCCGGGGGGGGTTAGCTCCTACGAGCAGTACTTC. Translating it yields CASSPGGVSSYEQYF.

This clone was observed a handful of times. The V call is TRBV9, the J call TRBJ2-7; 7 bases align to TRBD2. The germline V gene has CDR1 SGDLS and CDR2 YYNGEE. This CDR3 has 17 residues. Trimming removed 0 bases from V and 3 bases from J; junction bases left unmatched: 12. The CDR3 DNA reads as TGTGCCAGCAGCGTAGTGGCCCCGGGGGGACGCCACTACGAGCAGTACTTC. Amino acids: CASSVVAPGGRHYEQYF.

The J gene is TRBJ2-3, the V gene TRBV10-3, with 9 bases that match TRBD1. The CDR3 is 14 amino acids. Unmatched junction bases numbered 6, after V lost 6 bases and J lost 5 bases. Germline V gives CDR1 ENHRY, CDR2 SYGVKD. The CDR3 loop is CAISHGTGQDTQYF. The CDR3 DNA is TGTGCCATCAGCCACGGGACAGGGCAAGATACGCAGTATTTT.

This clone was detected only a few times. The chain joins TRBV9 to TRBJ2-6; possibly TRBD1 for D (6 bases). CDR3 length: 19 residues. Germline values: CDR1 SGDLS, CDR2 YYNGEE. Trimming cost V 1 base and J 0 bases, with 17 bases left between them. The CDR3 bases are TGTGCCAGCAGCGTAAGTCCAGGACAGTCCTACTCTGGGGCCAACGTCCTGACTTTC. Its protein product is CASSVSPGQSYSGANVLTF.

This rearrangement joins TRBV27 to TRBJ2-3; D call uncertain. The V gene lost 4 bases and the J gene lost 2 bases, with 4 bases spanning the gap. Germline V gene data show CDR1 as MNHEY and CDR2 as SMNVEV (reference sequence). This CDR3 comprises 12 residues. This CDR3 reads CASSSVTDTQYF. The CDR3 DNA follows: TGTGCCAGCAGTTCAGTCACAGATACGCAGTATTTT.

The CDR3 sequence: CSVVGGASTDTQYF. In nucleotides, the CDR3 is TGCAGCGTTGTTGGGGGAGCTTCCACAGATACGCAGTATTTT. This chain joins TRBV29-1 and TRBJ2-3; D may be TRBD1 or TRBD2 (5 bases each). The CDR3 is 14 amino acids. Germline V CDR1 and CDR2: SQVTM, ANQGSEA. With 4 bases removed from V and 2 bases from J, the gap between germline ends came to 13 bases.

J is TRBJ2-2 and V is TRBV11-3; 13 bases align to TRBD2. The length of the CDR3 is 16 residues. Trimming cost V 1 base and J 6 bases; bases outside gene matches: 2. The germline CDR1 and CDR2 sequences are SGHNT and YENEEA. The CDR3 nucleotides are TGTGCCAGCAGCTTAGCCGGACTAGCGGGAGCCGGGGAGCTGTTTTTT. Protein product: CASSLAGLAGAGELFF.

The chain recombines TRBV2 with TRBJ1-3; 8 bases agree with TRBD1. Losses at the gene ends were 6 bases for V and 9 bases for J; bases not matched to a gene: 13. This CDR3 comprises 15 residues. Germline V gives CDR1 SNHLY, CDR2 FYNNEI. This CDR3 is CASRPSGQVGGTIYF. The DNA for the CDR3 is TGTGCCAGCAGGCCCTCGGGACAGGTCGGGGGCACCATATATTTT.